This T cell receptor (beta chain) was obtained from a study of T cells after yellow fever vaccination (dated by TCRdb to between 2017 and 2020). Regarding the complete study: Libraries from fractions with low cell numbers were prepared with the SMART-Seq v4 Ultra Low Input RNA kit. Bulk TCR alpha and beta repertoires were sequenced longitudinally to track T-cell clones before and after primary and booster YFV17D yellow fever vaccination. The cohort comprised two healthy male donors, one aged 18 to 30 and one aged 30 to 40 years. Bulk PBMC replicates and cell subsets were isolated from blood drawn at multiple timepoints before and after both primary and secondary immunization. Broad study findings and their caveats: After the booster, most clones that had expanded after primary vaccination were detected again (approximately 97% of CD4 and 88% of CD8), suggesting broad maintenance of memory. Because the study included only a couple of donors, the extent to which the findings can be generalized is limited. Compared with the primary T-cell response, the secondary T-cell response was faster but weaker, reaching its peak on day 5 rather than on day 15. A small share of clonotypes occurred in both CD4 and CD8 compartments, likely arising from convergent recombination. Because abundant contaminating clonotypes from the bulk population could be contained in FACS-sorted repertoires, computational filtering was required.

According to the study, the label for this sample's treatment or condition signals: live attenuated yellow fever vaccine strain. A standard Ficoll-Paque protocol was used to isolate PBMCs from peripheral blood. Dynabeads CD4 and CD8 positive selection kits were used to isolate the CD4 and CD8 T-cell fractions. TriZol was used to extract RNA from bulk PBMCs, CD4 and CD8 fractions, and dextramer-positive and dextramer-negative fractions. The sample was run on an Illumina NovaSeq 6000. Synthesis of TCR cDNA relied on 5'RACE template switching, a step that introduced a universal primer site along with unique molecular identifiers. Priming of cDNA synthesis was performed from both the TCR alpha and TCR beta constant segments. Libraries were amplified in two PCR steps, with sample barcodes and sequencing adapters added in the second step. Libraries were sequenced on Illumina HiSeq 2500 (2x100 bp) or NovaSeq (2x150 bp). As for the original processing: Reads were demultiplexed and collapsed into UMI consensus sequences with MIGEC, and V(D)J alignment was performed with MiXCR. Vaccine-responding clonotypes were defined with edgeR using replicate PBMC samples, requiring FDR below 0.01 and a log2 fold change above 5 up to day 15. Each bulk clonotype was labeled CD4 or CD8 based on which sequenced repertoire, CD4 or CD8, contained the clonotype at higher abundance. TCRdb reworked the public reads: Q25 trimming with fastp, MiXCR clone assembly, productive beta chains retained. Every distinct CDR3 protein forms one entry, paired with its most common genes and DNA. These V and J calls derive from TCRdb rather than the authors' analysis. This sample comprises under 200,000 distinct CDR3 sequences, roughly 11% of them detected only once. The biggest ten clones account for around 34% of the sample.

Of note for this clonotype: The antigen it binds to is not known. Base-call qualities are not available, and no considerably larger clone is one nucleotide away.

The germline V gene encodes CDR1 SGHTA and CDR2 FQGTGA. The V end gives up 5 bases and the J end 5 bases, leaving 14 bases in the junction not matched to a gene. The CDR3 runs 16 amino acids, cysteine and phenylalanine included. CDR3 DNA is the only sequence kept; it has 48 bases, read in frame from the first base. Sequencing used CD8+ T cells sorted from PBMCs, obtained 15 days after the yellow fever booster vaccination. The receptor's source is a man in his late teens or twenties who received the YFV17D yellow fever vaccine. Recombination joined TRBV7-3 with TRBJ2-5; 7 junctional bases match TRBD1. The DNA reads as follows: TGTGCCAGCAGCCCCCAGGTGGCAGGGGGAAGTGAGACCCAGTACTTC. This codes for CASSPQVAGGSETQYF.